This T cell receptor beta chain emerged from a study of T cells after yellow fever vaccination. In its sample, this clonotype was seen many times. In making TCR cDNA, 5'RACE template switching added a universal primer site and UMIs to it. Using its own MiXCR run on the 5' RACE reads, TCRdb lists one record per CDR3 protein. Among a few hundred thousand distinct CDR3 sequences listed, about 4% were seen once. Germline V gives CDR1 SQVTM, CDR2 ANQGSEA. The V and J ends lost 4 bases and 1 base respectively, with 19 bases between them. CDR3 size: 16 residues. The clonotype originates from a man aged 18-30 years who received the YFV17D yellow fever vaccine. The sequenced sample was PBMCs, obtained 5 days after the yellow fever booster vaccination. The rearrangement uses TRBV29-1 and TRBJ1-1; D gene uncertain. CDR3 loop: CSVAPGWGMQNTEAFF. The CDR3 DNA reads as TGCAGCGTTGCGCCGGGTTGGGGTATGCAGAACACTGAAGCTTTCTTT.